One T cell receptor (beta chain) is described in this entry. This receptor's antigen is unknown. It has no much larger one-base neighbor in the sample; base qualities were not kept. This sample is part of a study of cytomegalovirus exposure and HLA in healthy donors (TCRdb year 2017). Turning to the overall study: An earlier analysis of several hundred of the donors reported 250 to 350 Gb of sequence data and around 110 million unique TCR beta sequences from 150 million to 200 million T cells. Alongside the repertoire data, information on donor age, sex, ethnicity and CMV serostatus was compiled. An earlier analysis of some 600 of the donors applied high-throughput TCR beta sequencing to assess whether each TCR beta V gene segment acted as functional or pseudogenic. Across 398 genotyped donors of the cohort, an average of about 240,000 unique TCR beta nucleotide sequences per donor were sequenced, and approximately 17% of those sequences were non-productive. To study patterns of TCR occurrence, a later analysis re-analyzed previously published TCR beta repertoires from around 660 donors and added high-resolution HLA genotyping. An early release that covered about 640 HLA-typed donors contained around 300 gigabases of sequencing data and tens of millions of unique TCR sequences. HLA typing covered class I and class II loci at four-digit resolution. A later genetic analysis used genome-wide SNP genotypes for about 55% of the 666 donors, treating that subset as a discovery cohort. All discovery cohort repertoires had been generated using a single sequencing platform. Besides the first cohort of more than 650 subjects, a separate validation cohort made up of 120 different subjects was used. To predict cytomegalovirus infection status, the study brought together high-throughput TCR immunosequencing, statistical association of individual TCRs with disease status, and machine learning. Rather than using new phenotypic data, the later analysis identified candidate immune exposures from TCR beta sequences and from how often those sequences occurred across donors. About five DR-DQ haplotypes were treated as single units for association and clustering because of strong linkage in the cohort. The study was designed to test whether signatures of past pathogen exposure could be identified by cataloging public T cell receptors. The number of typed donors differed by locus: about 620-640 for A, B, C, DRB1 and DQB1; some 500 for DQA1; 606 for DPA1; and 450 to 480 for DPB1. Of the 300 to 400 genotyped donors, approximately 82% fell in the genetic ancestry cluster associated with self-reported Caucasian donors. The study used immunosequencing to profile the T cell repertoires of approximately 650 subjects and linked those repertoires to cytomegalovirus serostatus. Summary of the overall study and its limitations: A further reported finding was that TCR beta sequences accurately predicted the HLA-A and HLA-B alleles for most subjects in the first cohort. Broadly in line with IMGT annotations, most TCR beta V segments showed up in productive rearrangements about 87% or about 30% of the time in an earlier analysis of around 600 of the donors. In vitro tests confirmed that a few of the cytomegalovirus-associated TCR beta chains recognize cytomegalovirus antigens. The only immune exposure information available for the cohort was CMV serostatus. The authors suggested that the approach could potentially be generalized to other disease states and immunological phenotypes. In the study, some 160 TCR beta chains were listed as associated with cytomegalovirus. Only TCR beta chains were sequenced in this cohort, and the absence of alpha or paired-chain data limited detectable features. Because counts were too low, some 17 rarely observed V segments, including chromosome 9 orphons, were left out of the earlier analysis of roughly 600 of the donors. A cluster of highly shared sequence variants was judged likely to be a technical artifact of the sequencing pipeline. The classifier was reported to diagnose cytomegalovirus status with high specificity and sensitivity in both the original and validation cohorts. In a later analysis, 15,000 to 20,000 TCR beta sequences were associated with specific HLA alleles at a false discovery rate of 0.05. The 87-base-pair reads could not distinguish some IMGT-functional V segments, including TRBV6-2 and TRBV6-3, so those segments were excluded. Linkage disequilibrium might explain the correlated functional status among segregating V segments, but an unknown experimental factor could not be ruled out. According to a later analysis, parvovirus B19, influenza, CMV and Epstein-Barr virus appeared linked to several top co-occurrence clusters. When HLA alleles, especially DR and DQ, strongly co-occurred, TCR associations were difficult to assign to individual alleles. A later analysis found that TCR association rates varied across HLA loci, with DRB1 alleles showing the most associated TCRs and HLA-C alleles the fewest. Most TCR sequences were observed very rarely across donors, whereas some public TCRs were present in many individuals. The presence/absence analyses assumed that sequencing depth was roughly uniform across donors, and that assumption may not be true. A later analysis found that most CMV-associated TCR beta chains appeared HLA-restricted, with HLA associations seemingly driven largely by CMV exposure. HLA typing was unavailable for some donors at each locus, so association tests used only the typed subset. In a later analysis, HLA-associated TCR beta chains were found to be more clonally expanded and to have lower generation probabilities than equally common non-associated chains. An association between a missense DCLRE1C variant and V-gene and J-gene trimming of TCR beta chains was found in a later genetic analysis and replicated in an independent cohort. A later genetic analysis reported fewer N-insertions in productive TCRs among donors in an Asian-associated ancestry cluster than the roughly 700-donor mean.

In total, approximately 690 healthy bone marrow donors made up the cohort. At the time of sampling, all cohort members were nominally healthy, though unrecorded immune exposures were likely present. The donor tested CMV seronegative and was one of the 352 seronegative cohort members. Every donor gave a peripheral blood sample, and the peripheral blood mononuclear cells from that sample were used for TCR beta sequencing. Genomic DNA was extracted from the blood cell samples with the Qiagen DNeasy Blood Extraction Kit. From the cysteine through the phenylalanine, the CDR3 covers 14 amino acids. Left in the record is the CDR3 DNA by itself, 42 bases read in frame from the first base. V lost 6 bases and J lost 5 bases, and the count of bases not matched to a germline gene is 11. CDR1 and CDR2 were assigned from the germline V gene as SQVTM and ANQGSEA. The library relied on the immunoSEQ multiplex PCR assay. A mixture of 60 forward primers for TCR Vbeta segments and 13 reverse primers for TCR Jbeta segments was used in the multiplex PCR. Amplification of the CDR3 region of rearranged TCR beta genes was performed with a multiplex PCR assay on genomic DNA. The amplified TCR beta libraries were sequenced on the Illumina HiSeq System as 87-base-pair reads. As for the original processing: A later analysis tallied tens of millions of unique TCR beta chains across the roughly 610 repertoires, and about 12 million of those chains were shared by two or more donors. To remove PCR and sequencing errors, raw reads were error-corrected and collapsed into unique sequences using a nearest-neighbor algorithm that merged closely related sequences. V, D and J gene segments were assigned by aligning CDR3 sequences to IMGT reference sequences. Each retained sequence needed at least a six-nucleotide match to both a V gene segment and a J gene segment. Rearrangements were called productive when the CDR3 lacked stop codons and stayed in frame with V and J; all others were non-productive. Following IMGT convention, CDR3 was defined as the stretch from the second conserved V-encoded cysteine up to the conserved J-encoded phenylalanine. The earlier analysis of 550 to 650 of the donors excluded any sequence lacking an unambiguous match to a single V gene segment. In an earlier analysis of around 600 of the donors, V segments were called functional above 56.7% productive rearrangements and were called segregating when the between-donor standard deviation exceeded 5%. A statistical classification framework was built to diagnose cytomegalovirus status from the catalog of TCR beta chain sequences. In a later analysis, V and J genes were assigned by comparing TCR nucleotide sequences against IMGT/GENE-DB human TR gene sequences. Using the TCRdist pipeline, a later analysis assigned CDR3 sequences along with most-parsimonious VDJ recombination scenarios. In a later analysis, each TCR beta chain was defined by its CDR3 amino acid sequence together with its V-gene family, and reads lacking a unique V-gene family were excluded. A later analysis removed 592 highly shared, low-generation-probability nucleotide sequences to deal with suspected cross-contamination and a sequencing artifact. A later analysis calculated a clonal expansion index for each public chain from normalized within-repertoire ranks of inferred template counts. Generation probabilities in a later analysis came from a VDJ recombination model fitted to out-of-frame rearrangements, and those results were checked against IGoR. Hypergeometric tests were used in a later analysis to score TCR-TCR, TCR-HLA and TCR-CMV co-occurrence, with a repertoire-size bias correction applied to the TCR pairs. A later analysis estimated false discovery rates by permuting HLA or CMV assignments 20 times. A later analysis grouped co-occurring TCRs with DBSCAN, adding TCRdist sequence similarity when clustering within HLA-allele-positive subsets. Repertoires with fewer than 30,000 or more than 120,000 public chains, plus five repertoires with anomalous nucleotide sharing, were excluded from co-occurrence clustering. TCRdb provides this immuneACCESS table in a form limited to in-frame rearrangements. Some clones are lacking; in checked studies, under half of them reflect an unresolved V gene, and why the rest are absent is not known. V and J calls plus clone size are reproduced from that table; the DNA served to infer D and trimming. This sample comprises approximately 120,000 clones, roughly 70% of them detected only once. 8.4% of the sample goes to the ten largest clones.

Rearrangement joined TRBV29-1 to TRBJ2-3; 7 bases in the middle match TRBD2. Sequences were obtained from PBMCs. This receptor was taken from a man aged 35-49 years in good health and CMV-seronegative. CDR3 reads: CSVAGVGAGDTQYF. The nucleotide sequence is TGCAGCGTGGCGGGGGTGGGAGCGGGAGATACGCAGTATTTT.